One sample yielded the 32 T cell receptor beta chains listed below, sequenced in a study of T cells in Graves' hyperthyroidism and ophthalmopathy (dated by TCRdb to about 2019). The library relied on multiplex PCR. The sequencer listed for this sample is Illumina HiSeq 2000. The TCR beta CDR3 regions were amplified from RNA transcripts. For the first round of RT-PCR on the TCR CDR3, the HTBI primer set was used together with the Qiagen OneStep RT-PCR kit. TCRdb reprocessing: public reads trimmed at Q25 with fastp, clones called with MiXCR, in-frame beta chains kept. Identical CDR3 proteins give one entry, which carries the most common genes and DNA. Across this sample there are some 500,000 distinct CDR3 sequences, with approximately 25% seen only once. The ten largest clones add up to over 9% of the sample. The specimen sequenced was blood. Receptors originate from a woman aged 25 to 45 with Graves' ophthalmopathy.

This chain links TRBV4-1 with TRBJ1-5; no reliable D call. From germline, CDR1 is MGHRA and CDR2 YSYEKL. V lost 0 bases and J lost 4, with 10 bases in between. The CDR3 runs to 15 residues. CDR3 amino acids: CASSQDNQINQPQHF. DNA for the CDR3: TGCGCCAGCAGCCAAGATAACCAGATTAATCAGCCCCAGCATTTT.

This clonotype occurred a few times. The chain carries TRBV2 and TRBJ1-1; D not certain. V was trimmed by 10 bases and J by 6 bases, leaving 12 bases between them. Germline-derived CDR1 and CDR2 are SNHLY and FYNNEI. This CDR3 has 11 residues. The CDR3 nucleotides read TGTGCCATCGAACTCGGGGCTGAAGCTTTCTTT. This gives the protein CAIELGAEAFF.

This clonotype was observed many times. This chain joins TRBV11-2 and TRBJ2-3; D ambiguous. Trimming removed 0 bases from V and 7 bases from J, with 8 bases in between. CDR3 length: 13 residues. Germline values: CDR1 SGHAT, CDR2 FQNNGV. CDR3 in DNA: TGTGCCAGCAGCTTAGATGGGCGATATACGCAGTATTTT. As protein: CASSLDGRYTQYF.

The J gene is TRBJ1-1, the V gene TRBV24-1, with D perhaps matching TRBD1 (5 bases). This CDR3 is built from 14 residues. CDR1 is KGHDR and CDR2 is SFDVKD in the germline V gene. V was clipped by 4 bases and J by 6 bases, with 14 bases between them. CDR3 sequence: CATSDPGRGAEAFF. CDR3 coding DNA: TGTGCCACCAGTGACCCGGGCCGGGGGGCTGAAGCTTTCTTT.

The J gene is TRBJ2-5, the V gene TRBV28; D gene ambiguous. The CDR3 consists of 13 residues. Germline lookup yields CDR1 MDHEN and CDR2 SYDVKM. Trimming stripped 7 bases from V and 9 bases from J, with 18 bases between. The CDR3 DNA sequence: TGTGCCAGCACCCTGCGAGCTAGTGAGGCCCAGTACTTC. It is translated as CASTLRASEAQYF.

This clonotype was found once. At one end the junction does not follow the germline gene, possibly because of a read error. As DNA, the CDR3 is TGTGCCAGCCGTGAAGCCCCGGGGATAGATACGCAGTATTTT. Encoded protein: CASREAPGIDTQYF. The rearrangement joins TRBV6-1 to TRBJ2-3; TRBD2 might be the D (5 bases). Germline CDR1 reads MNHNS; CDR2 reads SASEGT. This CDR3 has 14 residues.

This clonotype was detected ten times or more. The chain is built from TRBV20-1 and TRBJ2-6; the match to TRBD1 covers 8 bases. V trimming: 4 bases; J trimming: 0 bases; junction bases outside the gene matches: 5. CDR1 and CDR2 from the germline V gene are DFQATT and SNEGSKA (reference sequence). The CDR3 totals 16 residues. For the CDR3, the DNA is TGCAGTGCTATGACAGGGGAGCACTCTGGGGCCAACGTCCTGACTTTC. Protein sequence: CSAMTGEHSGANVLTF.

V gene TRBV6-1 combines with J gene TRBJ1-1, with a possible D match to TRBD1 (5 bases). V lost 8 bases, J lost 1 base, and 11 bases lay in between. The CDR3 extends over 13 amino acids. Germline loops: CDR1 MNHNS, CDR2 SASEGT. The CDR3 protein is CASLVTGNTEAFF. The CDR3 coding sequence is TGTGCCAGCCTGGTTACAGGGAACACTGAAGCTTTCTTT.

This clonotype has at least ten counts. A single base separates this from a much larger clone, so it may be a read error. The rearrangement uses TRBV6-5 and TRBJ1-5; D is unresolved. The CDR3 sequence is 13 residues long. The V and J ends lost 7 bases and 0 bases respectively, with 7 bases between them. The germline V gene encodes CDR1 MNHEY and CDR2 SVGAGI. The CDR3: CASNPYSNQPQHF. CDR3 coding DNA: TGTGCCAGCAACCCCTATAGCAATCAGCCCCAGCATTTT.

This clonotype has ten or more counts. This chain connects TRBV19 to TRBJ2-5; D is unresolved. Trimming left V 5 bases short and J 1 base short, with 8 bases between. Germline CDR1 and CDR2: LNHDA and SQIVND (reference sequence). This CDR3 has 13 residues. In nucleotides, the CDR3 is TGTGCCAGTAGTGTCACGTTCCAAGAGACCCAGTACTTC. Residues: CASSVTFQETQYF. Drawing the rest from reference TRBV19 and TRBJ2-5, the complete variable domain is DGGITQSPKYLFRKEGQNVTLSCEQNLNHDAMYWYRQDPGQGLRLIYYSQIVNDFQKGDIAEGYSVSREKKESFPLTVTSAQKNPTAFYLCASSVTFQETQYFGPGTRLLVL.

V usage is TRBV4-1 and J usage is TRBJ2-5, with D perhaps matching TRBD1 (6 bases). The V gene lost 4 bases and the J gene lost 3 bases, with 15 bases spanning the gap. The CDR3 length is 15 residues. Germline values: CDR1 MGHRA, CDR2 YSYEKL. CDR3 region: CASSPPRGGKETQYF. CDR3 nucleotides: TGCGCCAGCAGCCCCCCCAGGGGCGGAAAAGAGACCCAGTACTTC.

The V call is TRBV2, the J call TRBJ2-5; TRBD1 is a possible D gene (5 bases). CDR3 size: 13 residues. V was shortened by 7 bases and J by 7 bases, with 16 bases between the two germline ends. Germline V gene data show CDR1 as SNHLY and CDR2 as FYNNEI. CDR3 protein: CASKGQGSGTQYF. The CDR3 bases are TGTGCCAGCAAAGGCCAGGGTTCTGGGACCCAGTACTTC.

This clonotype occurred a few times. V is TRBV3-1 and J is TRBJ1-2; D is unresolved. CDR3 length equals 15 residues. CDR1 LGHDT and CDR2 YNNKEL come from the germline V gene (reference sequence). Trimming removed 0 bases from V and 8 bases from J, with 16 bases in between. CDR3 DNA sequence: TGTGCCAGCAGCCAAGATGATGAGGAGATAGGAGGCTACACCTTC. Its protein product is CASSQDDEEIGGYTF. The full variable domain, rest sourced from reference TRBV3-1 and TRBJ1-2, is DTAVSQTPKYLVTQMGNDKSIKCEQNLGHDTMYWYKQDSKKFLKIMFSYNNKELIINETVPNRFSPKSPDKAHLNLHINSLELGDSAVYFCASSQDDEEIGGYTFGSGTRLTVV.

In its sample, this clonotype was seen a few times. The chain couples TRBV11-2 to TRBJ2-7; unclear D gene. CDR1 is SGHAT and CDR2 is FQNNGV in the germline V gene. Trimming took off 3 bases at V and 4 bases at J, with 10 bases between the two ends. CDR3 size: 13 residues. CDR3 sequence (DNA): TGTGCCAGCAGCTTTAGTAGAATGTACGAGCAGTACTTC. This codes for CASSFSRMYEQYF.

In nucleotides, the CDR3 is TGTGCCAGCAGTGACGGGTCAGTGGGGGGCTACACCTTC. As protein: CASSDGSVGGYTF. J is TRBJ1-2 and V is TRBV6-4; D is undetermined. Trimming took off 2 bases at V and 8 bases at J, with 12 bases between the two ends. CDR1 MRHNA and CDR2 SNTAGT come from the germline V gene. This CDR3 contains 13 residues.

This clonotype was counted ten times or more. DNA of the CDR3: TGCGCCAGCATTACTACTCCGGGACAGGGACCCTATGGCTACACCTTC. It translates to CASITTPGQGPYGYTF. The rearrangement uses TRBV5-1 and TRBJ1-2, with 9 bases that match TRBD1. V shed 6 bases, J shed 4 bases, and the junction held 13 bases outside the gene matches. Germline lookup yields CDR1 SGHRS and CDR2 YFSETQ. The CDR3 consists of 16 residues.

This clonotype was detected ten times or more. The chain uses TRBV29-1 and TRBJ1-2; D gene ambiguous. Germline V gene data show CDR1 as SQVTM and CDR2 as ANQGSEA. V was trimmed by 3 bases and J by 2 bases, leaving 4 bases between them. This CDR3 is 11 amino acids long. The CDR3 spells CSVEDNYGYTF. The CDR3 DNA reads TGCAGCGTTGAGGACAACTATGGCTACACCTTC.

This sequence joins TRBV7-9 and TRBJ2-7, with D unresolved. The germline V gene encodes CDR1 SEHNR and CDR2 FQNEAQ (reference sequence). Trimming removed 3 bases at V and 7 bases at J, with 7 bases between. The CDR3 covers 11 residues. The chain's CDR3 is CASSFRWEQYF. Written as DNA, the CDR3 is TGTGCCAGCAGCTTTCGCTGGGAGCAGTACTTC.

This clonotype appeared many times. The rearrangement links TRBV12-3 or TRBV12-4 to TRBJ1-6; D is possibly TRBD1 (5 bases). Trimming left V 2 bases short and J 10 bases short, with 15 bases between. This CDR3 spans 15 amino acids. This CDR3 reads CASSLTVAGYSPLHF. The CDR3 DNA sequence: TGTGCCAGCAGTTTAACGGTTGCAGGGTACTCACCCCTCCACTTT.

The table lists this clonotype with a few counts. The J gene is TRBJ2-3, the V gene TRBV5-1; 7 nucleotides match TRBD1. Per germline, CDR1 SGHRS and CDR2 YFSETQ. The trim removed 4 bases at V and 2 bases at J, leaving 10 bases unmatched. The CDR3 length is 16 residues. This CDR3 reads CASSLSGTVHTDTQYF. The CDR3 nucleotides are TGCGCCAGCAGCCTCTCCGGGACAGTCCACACAGATACGCAGTATTTT.

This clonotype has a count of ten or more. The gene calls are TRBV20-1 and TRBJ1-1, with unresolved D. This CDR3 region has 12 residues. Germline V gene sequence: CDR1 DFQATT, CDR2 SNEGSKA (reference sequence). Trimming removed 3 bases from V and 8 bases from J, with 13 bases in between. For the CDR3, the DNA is TGCAGTGCTAGCGATATCTCAGAGGAAGCTTTCTTT. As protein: CSASDISEEAFF.

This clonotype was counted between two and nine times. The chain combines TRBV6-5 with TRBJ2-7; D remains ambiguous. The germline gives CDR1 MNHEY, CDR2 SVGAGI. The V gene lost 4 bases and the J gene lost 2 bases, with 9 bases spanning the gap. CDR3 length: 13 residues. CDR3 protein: CASSLVVTYEQYF. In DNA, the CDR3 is TGTGCCAGCAGTTTGGTGGTCACCTACGAGCAGTACTTC.

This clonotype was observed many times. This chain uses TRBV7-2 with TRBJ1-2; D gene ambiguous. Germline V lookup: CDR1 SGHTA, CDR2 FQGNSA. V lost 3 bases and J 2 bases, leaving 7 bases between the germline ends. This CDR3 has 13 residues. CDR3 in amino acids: CASSFNTNYGYTF. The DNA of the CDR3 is TGTGCCAGCAGCTTTAACACAAACTATGGCTACACCTTC.

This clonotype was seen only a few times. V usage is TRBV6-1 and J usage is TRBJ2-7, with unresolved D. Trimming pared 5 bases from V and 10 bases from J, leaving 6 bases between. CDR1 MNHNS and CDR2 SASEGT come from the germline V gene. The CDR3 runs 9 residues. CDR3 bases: TGTGCCAGCAGTAACCCCCAGTACTTC. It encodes CASSNPQYF.

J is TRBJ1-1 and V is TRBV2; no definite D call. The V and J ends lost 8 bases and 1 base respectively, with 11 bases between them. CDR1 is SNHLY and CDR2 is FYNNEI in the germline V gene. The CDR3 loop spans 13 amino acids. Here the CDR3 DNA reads TGTGCCAGCCGATTACGGGAGAACACTGAAGCTTTCTTT. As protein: CASRLRENTEAFF.

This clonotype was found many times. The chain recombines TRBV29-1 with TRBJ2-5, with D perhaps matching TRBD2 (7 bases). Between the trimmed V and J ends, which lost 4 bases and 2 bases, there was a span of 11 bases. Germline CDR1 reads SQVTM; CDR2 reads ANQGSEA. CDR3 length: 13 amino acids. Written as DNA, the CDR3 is TGCAGCGTTGCCGGGGGGCGTCAAGAGACCCAGTACTTC. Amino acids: CSVAGGRQETQYF.

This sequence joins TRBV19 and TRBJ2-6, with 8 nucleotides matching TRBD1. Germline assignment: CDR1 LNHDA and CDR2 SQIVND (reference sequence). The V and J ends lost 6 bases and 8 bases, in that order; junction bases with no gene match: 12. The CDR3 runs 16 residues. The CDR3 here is CASRGRAGGRTNVLTF. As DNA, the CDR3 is TGTGCCAGTAGGGGCCGCGCAGGGGGCAGGACCAACGTCCTGACTTTC.

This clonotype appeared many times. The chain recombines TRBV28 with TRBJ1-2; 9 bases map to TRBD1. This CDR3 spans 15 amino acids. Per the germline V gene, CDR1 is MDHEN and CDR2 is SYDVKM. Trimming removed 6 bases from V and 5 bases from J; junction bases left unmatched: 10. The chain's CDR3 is CASSFQLGQGYGYTF. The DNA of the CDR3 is TGTGCCAGCAGCTTTCAACTGGGACAGGGTTATGGCTACACCTTC.

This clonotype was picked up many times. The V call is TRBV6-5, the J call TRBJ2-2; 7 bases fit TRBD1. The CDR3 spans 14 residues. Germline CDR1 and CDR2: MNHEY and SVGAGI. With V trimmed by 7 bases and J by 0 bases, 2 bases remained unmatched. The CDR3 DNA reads TGTGCCAGCATAGGGGGCGCGAACACCGGGGAGCTGTTTTTT. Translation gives CASIGGANTGELFF.

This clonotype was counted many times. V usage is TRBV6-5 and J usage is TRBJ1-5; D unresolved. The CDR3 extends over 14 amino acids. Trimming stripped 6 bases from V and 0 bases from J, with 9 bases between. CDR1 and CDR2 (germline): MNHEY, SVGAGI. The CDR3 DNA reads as TGTGCCAGCAGAAGGACGGTTAGCAATCAGCCCCAGCATTTT. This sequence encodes CASRRTVSNQPQHF.

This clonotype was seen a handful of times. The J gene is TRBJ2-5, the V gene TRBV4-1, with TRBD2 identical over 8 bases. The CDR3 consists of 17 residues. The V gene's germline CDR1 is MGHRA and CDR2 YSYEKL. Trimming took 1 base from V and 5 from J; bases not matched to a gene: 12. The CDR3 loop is CASSQVPSGGGRETQYF. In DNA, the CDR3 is TGCGCCAGCAGCCAAGTTCCTTCGGGGGGGGGCCGGGAGACCCAGTACTTC.

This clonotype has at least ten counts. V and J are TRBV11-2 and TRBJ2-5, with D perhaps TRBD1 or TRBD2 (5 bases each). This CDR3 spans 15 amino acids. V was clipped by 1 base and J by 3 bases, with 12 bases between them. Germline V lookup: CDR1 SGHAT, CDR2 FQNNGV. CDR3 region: CASSLAGTSKETQYF. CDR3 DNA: TGTGCCAGCAGCTTAGCCGGGACCTCCAAAGAGACCCAGTACTTC.